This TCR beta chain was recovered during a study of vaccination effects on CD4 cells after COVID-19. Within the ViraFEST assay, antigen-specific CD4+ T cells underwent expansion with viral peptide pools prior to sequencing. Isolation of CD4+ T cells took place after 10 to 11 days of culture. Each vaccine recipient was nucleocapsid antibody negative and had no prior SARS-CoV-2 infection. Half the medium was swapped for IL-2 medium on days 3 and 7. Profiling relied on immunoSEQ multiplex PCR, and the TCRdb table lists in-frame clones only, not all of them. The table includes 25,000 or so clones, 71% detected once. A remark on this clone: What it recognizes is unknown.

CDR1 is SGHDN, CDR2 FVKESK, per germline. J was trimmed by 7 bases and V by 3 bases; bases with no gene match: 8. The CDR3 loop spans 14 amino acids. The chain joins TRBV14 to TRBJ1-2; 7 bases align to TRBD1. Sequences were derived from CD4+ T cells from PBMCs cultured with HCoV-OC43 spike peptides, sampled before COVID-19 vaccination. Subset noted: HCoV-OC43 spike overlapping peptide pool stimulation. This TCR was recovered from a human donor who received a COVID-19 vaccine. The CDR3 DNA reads TGTGCCAGCAGCCAGTACAGGGGAGGCGGTGGCTACACCTTC. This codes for CASSQYRGGGGYTF.